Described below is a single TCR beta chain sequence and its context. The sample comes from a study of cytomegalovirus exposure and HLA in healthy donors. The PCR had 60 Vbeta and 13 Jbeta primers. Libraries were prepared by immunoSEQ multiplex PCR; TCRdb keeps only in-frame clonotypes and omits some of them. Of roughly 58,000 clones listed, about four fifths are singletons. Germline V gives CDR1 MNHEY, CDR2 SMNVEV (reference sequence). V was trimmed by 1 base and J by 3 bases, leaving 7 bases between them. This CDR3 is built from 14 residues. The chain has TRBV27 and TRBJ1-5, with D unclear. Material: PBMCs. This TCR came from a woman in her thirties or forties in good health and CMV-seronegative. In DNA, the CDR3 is TGTGCCAGCAGTTTATACGGAGACAATCAGCCCCAGCATTTT. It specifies CASSLYGDNQPQHF.